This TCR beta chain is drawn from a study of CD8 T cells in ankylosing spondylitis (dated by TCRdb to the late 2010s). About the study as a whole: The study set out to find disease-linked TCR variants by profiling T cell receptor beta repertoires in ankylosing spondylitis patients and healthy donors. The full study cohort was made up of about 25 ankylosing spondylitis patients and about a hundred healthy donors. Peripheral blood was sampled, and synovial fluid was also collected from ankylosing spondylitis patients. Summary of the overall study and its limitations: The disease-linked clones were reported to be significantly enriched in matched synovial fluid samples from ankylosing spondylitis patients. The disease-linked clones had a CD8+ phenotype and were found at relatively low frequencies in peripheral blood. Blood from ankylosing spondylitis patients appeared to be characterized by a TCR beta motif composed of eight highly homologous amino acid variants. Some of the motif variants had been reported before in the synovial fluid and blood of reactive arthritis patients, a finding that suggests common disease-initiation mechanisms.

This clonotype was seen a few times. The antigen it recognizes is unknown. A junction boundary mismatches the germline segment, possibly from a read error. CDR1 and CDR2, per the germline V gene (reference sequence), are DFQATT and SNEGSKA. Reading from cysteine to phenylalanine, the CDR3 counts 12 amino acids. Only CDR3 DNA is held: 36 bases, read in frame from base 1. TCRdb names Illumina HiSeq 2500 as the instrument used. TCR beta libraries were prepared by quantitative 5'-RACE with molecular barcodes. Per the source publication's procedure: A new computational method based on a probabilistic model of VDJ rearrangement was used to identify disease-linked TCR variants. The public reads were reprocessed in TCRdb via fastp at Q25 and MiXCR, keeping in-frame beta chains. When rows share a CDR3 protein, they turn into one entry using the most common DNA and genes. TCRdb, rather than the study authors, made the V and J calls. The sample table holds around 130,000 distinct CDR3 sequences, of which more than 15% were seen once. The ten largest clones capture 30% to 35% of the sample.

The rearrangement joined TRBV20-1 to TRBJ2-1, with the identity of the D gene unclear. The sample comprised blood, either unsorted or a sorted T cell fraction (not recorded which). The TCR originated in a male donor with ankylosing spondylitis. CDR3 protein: CSARAPDNEQFF. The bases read TGCAGTGCCAGAGCCCCTGACAATGAGCAGTTCTTC.